The source of this TCR beta chain is a study of cytomegalovirus exposure and HLA in healthy donors. Study-level results: Later on, an analysis found that several of the most significant clusters appeared to be linked to common viral pathogens, which included parvovirus B19. Associated with cytomegalovirus, according to the listing, were 150 to 200 TCR beta chains.

The germline V gene encodes CDR1 SEHNR and CDR2 FQNEAQ (reference sequence). V lost 4 bases to trimming and J lost 1 base, with 13 bases between them. The CDR3 contains 15 residues. It was with 60 Vbeta and 13 Jbeta primers that the PCR ran. Profiled with immunoSEQ multiplex PCR; TCRdb holds only in-frame clones, not every one. In the table there are some 84,000 clones, 78% of which are singletons. This clone was seen many times. What it recognizes is unknown. In the same sample, other DNA sequences code for this CDR3. The sequence was obtained from a male donor in good health and CMV-seropositive. V gene TRBV7-9 combines with J gene TRBJ1-1; D possibly corresponds to TRBD1 (6 bases). The material sequenced was PBMCs. For the CDR3, the DNA is TGTGCCAGCAGCTCGTTGACAGGAGGGAACACTGAAGCTTTCTTT. Translation gives CASSSLTGGNTEAFF. The full variable domain, in which reference TRBV7-9 and TRBJ1-1 provide the parts outside the CDR3, is DTGVSQNPRHKITKRGQNVTFRCDPISEHNRLYWYRQTLGQGPEFLTYFQNEAQLEKSRLLSDRFSAERPKGSFSTLEIQRTEQGDSAMYLCASSSLTGGNTEAFFGQGTRLTVV.